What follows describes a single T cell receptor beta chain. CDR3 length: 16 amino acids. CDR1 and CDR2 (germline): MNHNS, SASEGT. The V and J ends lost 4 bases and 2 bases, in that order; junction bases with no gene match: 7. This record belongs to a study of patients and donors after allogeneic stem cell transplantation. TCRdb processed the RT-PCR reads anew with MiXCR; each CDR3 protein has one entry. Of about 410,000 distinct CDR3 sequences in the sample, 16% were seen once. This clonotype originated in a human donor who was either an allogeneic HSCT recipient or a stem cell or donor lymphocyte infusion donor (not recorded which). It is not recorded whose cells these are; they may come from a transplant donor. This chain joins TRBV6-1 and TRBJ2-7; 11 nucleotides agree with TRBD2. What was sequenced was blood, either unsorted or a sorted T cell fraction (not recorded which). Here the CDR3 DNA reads TGTGCCAGCAGTGCCTTAGCGGGAGGGTTACCCTACGAGCAGTACTTC. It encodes CASSALAGGLPYEQYF.